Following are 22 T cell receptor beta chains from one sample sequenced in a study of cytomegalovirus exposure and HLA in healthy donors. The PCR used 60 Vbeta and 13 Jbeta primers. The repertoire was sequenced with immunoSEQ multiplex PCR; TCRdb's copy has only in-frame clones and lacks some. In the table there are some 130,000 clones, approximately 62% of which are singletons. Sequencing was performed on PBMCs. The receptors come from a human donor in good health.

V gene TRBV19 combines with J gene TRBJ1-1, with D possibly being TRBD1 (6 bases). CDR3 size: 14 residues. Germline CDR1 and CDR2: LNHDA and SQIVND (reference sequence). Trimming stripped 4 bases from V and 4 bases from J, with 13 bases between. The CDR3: CASSSTGIVTEAFF. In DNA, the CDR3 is TGTGCCAGTAGTAGTACAGGGATCGTCACTGAAGCTTTCTTT.

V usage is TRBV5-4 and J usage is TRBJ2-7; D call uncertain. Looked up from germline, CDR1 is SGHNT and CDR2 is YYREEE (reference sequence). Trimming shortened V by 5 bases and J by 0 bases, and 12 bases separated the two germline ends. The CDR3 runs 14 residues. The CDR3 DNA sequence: TGTGCCAGCAGGGCGCGACGGGTCTCCTACGAGCAGTACTTC. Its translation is CASRARRVSYEQYF.

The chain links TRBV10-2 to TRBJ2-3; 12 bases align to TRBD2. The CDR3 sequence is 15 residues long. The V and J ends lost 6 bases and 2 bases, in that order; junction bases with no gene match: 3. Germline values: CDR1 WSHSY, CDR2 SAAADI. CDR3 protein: CASRGTSGPTDTQYF. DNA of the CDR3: TGCGCCAGCAGAGGGACTAGCGGGCCCACAGATACGCAGTATTTT.

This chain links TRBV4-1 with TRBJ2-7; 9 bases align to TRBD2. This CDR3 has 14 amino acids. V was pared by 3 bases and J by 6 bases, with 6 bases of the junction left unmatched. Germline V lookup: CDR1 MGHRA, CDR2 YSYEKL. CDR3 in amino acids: CASSHRGREGEQYF. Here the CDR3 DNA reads TGCGCCAGCAGCCATCGCGGGAGGGAGGGCGAGCAGTACTTC.

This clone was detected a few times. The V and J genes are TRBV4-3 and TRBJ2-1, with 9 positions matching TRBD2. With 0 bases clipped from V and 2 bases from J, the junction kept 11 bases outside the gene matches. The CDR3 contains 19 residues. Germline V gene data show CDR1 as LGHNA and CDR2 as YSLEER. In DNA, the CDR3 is TGCGCCAGCAGCCAAGATAATCCCCTAGAGCGGGAGGCCTACAATGAGCAGTTCTTC. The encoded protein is CASSQDNPLEREAYNEQFF.

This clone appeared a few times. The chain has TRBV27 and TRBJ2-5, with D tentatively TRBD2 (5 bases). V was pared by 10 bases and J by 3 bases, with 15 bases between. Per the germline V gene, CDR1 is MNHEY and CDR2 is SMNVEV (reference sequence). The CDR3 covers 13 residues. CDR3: CATRRTLKETQYF. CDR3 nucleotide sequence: TGTGCCACCCGGAGGACCTTAAAAGAGACCCAGTACTTC.

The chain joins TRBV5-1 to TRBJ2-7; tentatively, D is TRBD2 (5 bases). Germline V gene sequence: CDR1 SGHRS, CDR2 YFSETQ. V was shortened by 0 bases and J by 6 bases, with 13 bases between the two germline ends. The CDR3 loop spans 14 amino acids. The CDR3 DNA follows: TGCGCCAGCAGCTTGGAGGCGGGTCTGAGCGAGCAGTACTTC. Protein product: CASSLEAGLSEQYF.

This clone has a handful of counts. The CDR3 DNA sequence: TGTGCCAGCTCACTGAGGACTAGCCGCACAGATACGCAGTATTTT. Translating gives CASSLRTSRTDTQYF. The chain carries TRBV18 and TRBJ2-3; 8 positions match TRBD2. J was trimmed by 1 base and V by 4 bases; bases with no gene match: 4. Germline CDR1 reads KGHSH; CDR2 reads LQKENI. The CDR3 length is 15 residues.

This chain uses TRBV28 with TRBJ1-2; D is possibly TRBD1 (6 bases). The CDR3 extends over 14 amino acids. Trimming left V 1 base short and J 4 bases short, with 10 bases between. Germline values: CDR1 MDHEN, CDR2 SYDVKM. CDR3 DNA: TGTGCCAGCAGTTTATCCGCCAGGGGCTATGGCTACACCTTC. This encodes CASSLSARGYGYTF.

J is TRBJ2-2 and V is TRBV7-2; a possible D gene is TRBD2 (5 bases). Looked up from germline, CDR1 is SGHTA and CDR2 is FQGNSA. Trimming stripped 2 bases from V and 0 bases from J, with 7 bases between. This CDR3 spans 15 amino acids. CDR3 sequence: CASSLTTTNTGELFF. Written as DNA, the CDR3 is TGTGCCAGCAGCTTAACGACTACGAACACCGGGGAGCTGTTTTTT.

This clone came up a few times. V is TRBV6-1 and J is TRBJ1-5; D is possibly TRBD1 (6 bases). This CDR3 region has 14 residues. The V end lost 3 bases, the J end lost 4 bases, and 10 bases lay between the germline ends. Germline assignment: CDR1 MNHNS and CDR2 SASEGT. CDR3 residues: CASSDGGANQPQHF. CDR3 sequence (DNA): TGTGCCAGCAGTGATGGGGGGGCGAATCAGCCCCAGCATTTT.

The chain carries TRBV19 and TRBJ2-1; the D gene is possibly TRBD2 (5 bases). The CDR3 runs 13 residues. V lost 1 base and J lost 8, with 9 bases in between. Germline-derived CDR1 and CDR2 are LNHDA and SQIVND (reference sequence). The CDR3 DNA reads TGTGCCAGTAGTATAGCGGGAAGGGATGAGCAGTTCTTC. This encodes CASSIAGRDEQFF.

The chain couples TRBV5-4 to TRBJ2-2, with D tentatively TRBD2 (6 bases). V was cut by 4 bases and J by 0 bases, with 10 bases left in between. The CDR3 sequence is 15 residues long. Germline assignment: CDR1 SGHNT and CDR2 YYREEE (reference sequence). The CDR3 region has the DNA TGTGCCAGCAGCATGGGGACTGCGAACACCGGGGAGCTGTTTTTT. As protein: CASSMGTANTGELFF.

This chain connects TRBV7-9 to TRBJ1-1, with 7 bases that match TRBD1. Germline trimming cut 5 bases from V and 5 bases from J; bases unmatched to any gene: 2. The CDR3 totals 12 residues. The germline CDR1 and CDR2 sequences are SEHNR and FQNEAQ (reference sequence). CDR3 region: CASSTGETEAFF. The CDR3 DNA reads TGTGCCAGCAGCACAGGGGAGACTGAAGCTTTCTTT. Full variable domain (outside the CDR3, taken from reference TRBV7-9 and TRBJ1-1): DTGVSQNPRHKITKRGQNVTFRCDPISEHNRLYWYRQTLGQGPEFLTYFQNEAQLEKSRLLSDRFSAERPKGSFSTLEIQRTEQGDSAMYLCASSTGETEAFFGQGTRLTVV.

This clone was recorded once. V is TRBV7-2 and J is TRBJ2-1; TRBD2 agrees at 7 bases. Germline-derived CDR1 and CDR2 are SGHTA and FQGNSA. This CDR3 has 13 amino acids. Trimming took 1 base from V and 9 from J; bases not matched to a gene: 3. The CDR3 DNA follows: TGTGCCAGCAGCTTAGTTTCGGGGGGTGAGCAGTTCTTC. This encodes CASSLVSGGEQFF. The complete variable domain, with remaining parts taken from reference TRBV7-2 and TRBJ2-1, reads GAGVSQSPSNKVTEKGKDVELRCDPISGHTALYWYRQSLGQGLEFLIYFQGNSAPDKSGLPSDRFSAERTGGSVSTLTIQRTQQEDSAVYLCASSLVSGGEQFFGPGTRLTVL.

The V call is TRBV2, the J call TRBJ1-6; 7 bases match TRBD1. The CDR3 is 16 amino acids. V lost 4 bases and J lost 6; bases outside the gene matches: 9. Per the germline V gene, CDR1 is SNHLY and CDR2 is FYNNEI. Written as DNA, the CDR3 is TGTGCCAGCAGTGGTAGGGGGACAGACTCTAATTCACCCCTCCACTTT. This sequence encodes CASSGRGTDSNSPLHF.

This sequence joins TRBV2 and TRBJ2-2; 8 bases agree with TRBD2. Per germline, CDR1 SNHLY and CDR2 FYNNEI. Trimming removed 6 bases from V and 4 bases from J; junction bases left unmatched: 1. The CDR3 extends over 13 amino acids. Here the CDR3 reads CASRAGATGELFF. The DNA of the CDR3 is TGTGCCAGCAGAGCGGGGGCCACCGGGGAGCTGTTTTTT.

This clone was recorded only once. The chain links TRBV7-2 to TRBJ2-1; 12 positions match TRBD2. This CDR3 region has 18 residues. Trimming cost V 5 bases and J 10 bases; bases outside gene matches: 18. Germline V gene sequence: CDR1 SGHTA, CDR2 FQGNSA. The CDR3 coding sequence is TGTGCCAGCAGCACGCGGGACAGGCCTAGCGGGAGGGCGGTCGAGCAGTTCTTC. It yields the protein CASSTRDRPSGRAVEQFF.

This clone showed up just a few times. The DNA of the CDR3 is TGTGCCAGCAGTGAGCAAACGGGGGTTGGCAATGAGCAGTTCTTC. Translated: CASSEQTGVGNEQFF. V usage is TRBV7-9 and J usage is TRBJ2-1, with D possibly matching TRBD2 (6 bases). There are 15 residues in the CDR3. Germline-derived CDR1 and CDR2 are SEHNR and FQNEAQ (reference sequence). V was shortened by 6 bases and J by 6 bases, with 18 bases between the two germline ends.

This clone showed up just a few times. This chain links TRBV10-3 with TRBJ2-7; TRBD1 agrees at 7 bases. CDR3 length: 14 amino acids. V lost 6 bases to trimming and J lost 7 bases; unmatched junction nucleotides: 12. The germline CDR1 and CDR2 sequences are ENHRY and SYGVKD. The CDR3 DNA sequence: TGTGCCATCAGCCCCACCGACAGGGCCCGGGAGCAGTACTTC. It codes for CAISPTDRAREQYF.

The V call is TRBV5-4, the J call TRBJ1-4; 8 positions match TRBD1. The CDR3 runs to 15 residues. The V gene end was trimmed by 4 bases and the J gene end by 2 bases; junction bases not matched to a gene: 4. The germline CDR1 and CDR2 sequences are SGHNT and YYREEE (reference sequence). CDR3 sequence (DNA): TGTGCCAGCAGCGCTAGGACAGGGACTAATGAAAAACTGTTTTTT. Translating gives CASSARTGTNEKLFF.

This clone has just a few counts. CDR3 DNA sequence: TGTGCCAGCAGCTCCCATGGACTAGCGGACCAGACCTCCTACAATGAGCAGTTCTTC. This sequence encodes CASSSHGLADQTSYNEQFF. The rearrangement links TRBV13 to TRBJ2-1; TRBD2 agrees at 10 bases. CDR1 is PRHDT and CDR2 is FYEKMQ in the germline V gene (reference sequence). This CDR3 region has 19 residues. J lost 0 bases, V lost 4 bases, and 12 bases had no gene match.